This TCR beta chain is from a study of blood T cell repertoires in COVID-19. This clone was seen a single time. Authors' data handling: Using reference gene primer amplification, nucleated cell counts were estimated. Assay: immunoSEQ multiplex PCR; the TCRdb copy retains only in-frame clones and omits some. V and J calls and clone size are those listed in that table; D and trimming were worked out from the DNA. The sample includes about 170,000 clones, roughly 88% of them seen just once. The TCR sequence derives from a woman at least 80 years old with active or convalescent COVID-19. The sequenced sample consisted of peripheral blood.

CDR3 DNA sequence: TGTGCCAGTAGTACACACAGGGATAATGAAAAACTGTTTTTT. Residues: CASSTHRDNEKLFF. This chain uses TRBV19 with TRBJ1-4; D possibly corresponds to TRBD1 (6 bases). Looked up from germline, CDR1 is LNHDA and CDR2 is SQIVND (reference sequence). Trimming took 4 bases from V and 4 from J, leaving 10 bases between them. This CDR3 is 14 amino acids long.